The 24 T cell receptor beta chains given below trace back to one sample, sequenced in a study of cytomegalovirus exposure and HLA in healthy donors. The table came from immunoSEQ multiplex PCR; TCRdb's copy has only in-frame clones and leaves some out. This repertoire shows more than 140,000 clones, approximately 91% found once; its top ten account for more than 2.5%. The sample consisted of PBMCs. These receptors were collected from a woman younger than 30 in good health and CMV-seropositive.

The J gene is TRBJ2-7, the V gene TRBV2; D is perhaps TRBD1 (6 bases). The CDR3 extends over 15 amino acids. V was shortened by 5 bases and J by 3 bases, with 17 bases between the two germline ends. Looked up from germline, CDR1 is SNHLY and CDR2 is FYNNEI. The CDR3 coding sequence is TGTGCCAGCAGTACCTCAGGGGCAAGGGGCTACGAGCAGTACTTC. Translating gives CASSTSGARGYEQYF.

This clone has a count of ten or more. The rearrangement links TRBV6-5 to TRBJ1-2, with a weak D call TRBD1 (6 bases). Trimming pared 5 bases from V and 5 bases from J, leaving 18 bases between. Germline lookup yields CDR1 MNHEY and CDR2 SVGAGI. The CDR3 length is 15 residues. Here the CDR3 reads CASSLQTGATYGYTF. CDR3 nucleotides: TGTGCCAGCAGTCTCCAGACAGGCGCGACTTATGGCTACACCTTC.

This chain uses TRBV6-6 with TRBJ2-7; tentative D call: TRBD1 (5 bases). CDR1 and CDR2 from the germline V gene are MNHNY and SVGAGI (reference sequence). Between the trimmed V and J ends, which lost 8 bases and 0 bases, there was a span of 20 bases. The CDR3 is made up of 16 amino acids. CDR3 in DNA: TGTGCCAGCCGCCCACCGGTGACAGCAAGCTCCTACGAGCAGTACTTC. As protein: CASRPPVTASSYEQYF.

The chain recombines TRBV7-8 with TRBJ2-5; D might be TRBD1 (6 bases). Germline CDR1 reads SGHVS; CDR2 reads FQNEAQ. This CDR3 comprises 16 residues. The V end lost 4 bases, the J end lost 6 bases, and 21 bases lay between the germline ends. The DNA for the CDR3 is TGTGCCAGCAGCTCATTGAGGGCAGGGGCTAGGAAGACCCAGTACTTC. This gives the protein CASSSLRAGARKTQYF.

The genes are TRBV5-4 and TRBJ2-7; 8 nucleotides align to TRBD1. Germline trimming cut 4 bases from V and 4 bases from J; bases unmatched to any gene: 10. Looked up from germline, CDR1 is SGHNT and CDR2 is YYREEE (reference sequence). This CDR3 region has 15 residues. CDR3 sequence reads: CASSPVQGASYEQYF. The CDR3, as DNA: TGTGCCAGCAGCCCAGTCCAGGGGGCGAGTTACGAGCAGTACTTC.

This chain links TRBV6-5 with TRBJ1-2; 7 nucleotides align to TRBD1. This CDR3 is 14 amino acids long. From germline, CDR1 is MNHEY and CDR2 SVGAGI. J was trimmed by 7 bases and V by 2 bases; bases with no gene match: 7. The chain's CDR3 is CASSYATGFSGYTF. The CDR3 coding sequence is TGTGCCAGCAGTTACGCGACAGGGTTCTCTGGCTACACCTTC.

The chain recombines TRBV7-2 with TRBJ2-5; 8 bases map to TRBD2. The length of the CDR3 is 14 residues. Germline trimming cut 5 bases from V and 1 base from J; bases unmatched to any gene: 3. Germline V lookup: CDR1 SGHTA, CDR2 FQGNSA. The CDR3 nucleotides are TGTGCCAGCAGCCTCAGCGGGGGCCAAGAGACCCAGTACTTC. It codes for CASSLSGGQETQYF.

J is TRBJ2-7 and V is TRBV19; 9 bases agree with TRBD2. The CDR3 is made up of 15 amino acids. The V segment lost 3 bases and the J segment 7 bases; nucleotides outside the gene matches: 10. The germline gives CDR1 LNHDA, CDR2 SQIVND (reference sequence). The CDR3, as DNA: TGTGCCAGTAGTATGGTAGCGGGAGATCGCAAAGAGCAGTACTTC. Its protein product is CASSMVAGDRKEQYF.

The chain combines TRBV29-1 with TRBJ1-2; tentatively, D is TRBD1 (5 bases). V was clipped by 1 base and J by 7 bases, with 16 bases between them. This CDR3 has 14 residues. CDR1 and CDR2 (germline): SQVTM, ANQGSEA. Written as DNA, the CDR3 is TGCAGCGTTGAAGGCGTATCCGGCAGGGTTGGCTACACCTTC. Residues: CSVEGVSGRVGYTF.

The genes are TRBV27 and TRBJ2-2; 8 nucleotides match TRBD2. The CDR3 has 17 residues. The junction had 4 bases not matched to a gene; V was cut back by 1 base and J by 0 bases. Germline-derived CDR1 and CDR2 are MNHEY and SMNVEV (reference sequence). CDR3 DNA: TGTGCCAGCAGTTTATTGGGAGCGGGAGCGAACACCGGGGAGCTGTTTTTT. It encodes CASSLLGAGANTGELFF.

The chain uses TRBV11-2 and TRBJ1-1, with a possible D match to TRBD1 (5 bases). The ends were cut back, 6 bases at V and 6 bases at J, with 14 bases in the middle. CDR1 is SGHAT, CDR2 FQNNGV, per germline. The CDR3 consists of 13 residues. CDR3 in DNA: TGTGCCAGCAGACCATGGGGGGTACCTGAAGCTTTCTTT. It yields the protein CASRPWGVPEAFF.

This sequence joins TRBV28 and TRBJ2-7; TRBD1 matches 8 bases. The trim removed 8 bases at V and 5 bases at J, leaving 11 bases unmatched. CDR1 is MDHEN and CDR2 is SYDVKM in the germline V gene. The CDR3 is made up of 14 amino acids. CDR3 in DNA: TGTGCCAGCGGCTCAAGGACAGGGAAAAACGAGCAGTACTTC. Its translation: CASGSRTGKNEQYF.

This clone was observed a single time. The V call is TRBV7-8, the J call TRBJ2-2; 7 bases map to TRBD1. After removal of 4 bases from V and 7 bases from J, the junction contained 3 bases not matched to a gene. Germline CDR1 and CDR2: SGHVS and FQNEAQ. CDR3 length: 13 amino acids. The CDR3 is CASSSNRGGELFF. CDR3 DNA: TGTGCCAGCAGCTCAAACAGGGGCGGGGAGCTGTTTTTT.

The genes are TRBV6-1 and TRBJ1-4; possible D gene TRBD1, 5 bases. This CDR3 contains 15 residues. Trimming removed 1 base from V and 7 bases from J, with 13 bases in between. The V gene's germline CDR1 is MNHNS and CDR2 SASEGT. CDR3 loop: CASSEDGGLSEKLFF. Here the CDR3 DNA reads TGTGCCAGCAGTGAAGACGGGGGTTTAAGTGAAAAACTGTTTTTT.

V usage is TRBV6-5 and J usage is TRBJ2-7, with 7 bases fitting TRBD1. Germline CDR1 reads MNHEY; CDR2 reads SVGAGI. The V segment lost 5 bases and the J segment 2 bases; nucleotides outside the gene matches: 6. This CDR3 region has 14 residues. CDR3 nucleotides: TGTGCCAGCAGTCGACAGGGTACCCCCTACGAGCAGTACTTC. Translation: CASSRQGTPYEQYF.

This chain connects TRBV4-2 to TRBJ2-2; TRBD2 is a possible D gene (6 bases). From germline, CDR1 is LGHNA and CDR2 YNFKEQ. The CDR3 has 17 amino acids. Between the trimmed V and J ends, which lost 1 base and 4 bases, there was a span of 16 bases. The CDR3 here is CASSQGYGGISTGELFF. CDR3 in DNA: TGTGCCAGCAGCCAAGGTTATGGCGGGATTAGCACCGGGGAGCTGTTTTTT.

The gene calls are TRBV20-1 and TRBJ2-7; a possible D gene is TRBD2 (7 bases). The CDR3 spans 10 residues. The germline V gene encodes CDR1 DFQATT and CDR2 SNEGSKA (reference sequence). V was pared by 6 bases and J by 5 bases, with 8 bases between. As DNA, the CDR3 is TGCAGTGCGGGGGGGCACGAGCAGTACTTC. As protein: CSAGGHEQYF.

V usage is TRBV2 and J usage is TRBJ1-5; D is possibly TRBD1 (5 bases). The CDR3 is 16 residues long. Germline-derived CDR1 and CDR2 are SNHLY and FYNNEI. V lost 11 bases and J 3 bases, leaving 23 bases between the germline ends. In DNA, the CDR3 is TGTGCCGGAATCAGGGTGGGGGGGTATAACAATCAGCCCCAGCATTTT. Its protein is CAGIRVGGYNNQPQHF.

The chain joins TRBV6-1 to TRBJ1-2, with D perhaps TRBD1 (5 bases). V was cut by 6 bases and J by 4 bases, with 12 bases left in between. CDR1 MNHNS and CDR2 SASEGT come from the germline V gene. The CDR3 consists of 13 residues. CDR3 loop: CASRETASYGYTF. In nucleotides, the CDR3 is TGTGCCAGCAGAGAGACAGCGAGCTATGGCTACACCTTC.

The chain carries TRBV5-1 and TRBJ2-1; 9 positions agree with TRBD2. Germline trimming cut 0 bases from V and 6 bases from J; bases unmatched to any gene: 7. Germline V lookup: CDR1 SGHRS, CDR2 YFSETQ. This CDR3 is 16 amino acids long. As DNA, the CDR3 is TGCGCCAGCAGCTTGGACTGGCGCGGGAGGGCCAATGAGCAGTTCTTC. Translation: CASSLDWRGRANEQFF.

The chain uses TRBV19 and TRBJ2-1; 12 positions match TRBD2. This CDR3 is 17 amino acids long. Germline loops: CDR1 LNHDA, CDR2 SQIVND (reference sequence). V was pared by 0 bases and J by 6 bases, with 6 bases of the junction left unmatched. The CDR3 loop reads CASSIESGLAGFNEQFF. Written as DNA, the CDR3 is TGTGCCAGTAGTATAGAATCCGGACTAGCGGGATTCAATGAGCAGTTCTTC.

This sequence joins TRBV5-5 and TRBJ2-7; maybe TRBD1 (6 bases). Trimming cost V 6 bases and J 1 base, with 14 bases left between them. There are 14 residues in the CDR3. CDR1 and CDR2 from the germline V gene are SGHKS and YYEKEE (reference sequence). The DNA for the CDR3 is TGTGCCAGCACCCCTTCGAGGGGGTCCTACGAGCAGTACTTC. This encodes CASTPSRGSYEQYF. Together with reference TRBV5-5 and TRBJ2-7, the CDR3 gives the full variable domain: DAGVTQSPTHLIKTRGQQVTLRCSPISGHKSVSWYQQVLGQGPQFIFQYYEKEERGRGNFPDRFSARQFPNYSSELNVNALLLGDSALYLCASTPSRGSYEQYFGPGTRLTVT.

V and J are TRBV27 and TRBJ2-7, with D possibly matching TRBD1 (5 bases). V lost 2 bases and J 1 base, leaving 9 bases between the germline ends. The CDR3 has 14 amino acids. The germline V gene encodes CDR1 MNHEY and CDR2 SMNVEV (reference sequence). The CDR3 DNA sequence: TGTGCCAGCAGTTTAACAGCAGGGTCCTACGAGCAGTACTTC. It specifies CASSLTAGSYEQYF.

The J gene is TRBJ1-2, the V gene TRBV11-3; tentative D call: TRBD1 (5 bases). CDR3 size: 15 residues. CDR1 SGHNT and CDR2 YENEEA come from the germline V gene. V gave up 1 base and J gave up 0 bases, with 9 bases separating them. In DNA form, the CDR3 reads TGTGCCAGCAGCTTAGGCCCGGACACTAACTATGGCTACACCTTC. This encodes CASSLGPDTNYGYTF. Complete variable domain (other parts from reference TRBV11-3 and TRBJ1-2): EAGVVQSPRYKIIEKKQPVAFWCNPISGHNTLYWYLQNLGQGPELLIRYENEEAVDDSQLPKDRFSAERLKGVDSTLKIQPAELGDSAVYLCASSLGPDTNYGYTFGSGTRLTVV.